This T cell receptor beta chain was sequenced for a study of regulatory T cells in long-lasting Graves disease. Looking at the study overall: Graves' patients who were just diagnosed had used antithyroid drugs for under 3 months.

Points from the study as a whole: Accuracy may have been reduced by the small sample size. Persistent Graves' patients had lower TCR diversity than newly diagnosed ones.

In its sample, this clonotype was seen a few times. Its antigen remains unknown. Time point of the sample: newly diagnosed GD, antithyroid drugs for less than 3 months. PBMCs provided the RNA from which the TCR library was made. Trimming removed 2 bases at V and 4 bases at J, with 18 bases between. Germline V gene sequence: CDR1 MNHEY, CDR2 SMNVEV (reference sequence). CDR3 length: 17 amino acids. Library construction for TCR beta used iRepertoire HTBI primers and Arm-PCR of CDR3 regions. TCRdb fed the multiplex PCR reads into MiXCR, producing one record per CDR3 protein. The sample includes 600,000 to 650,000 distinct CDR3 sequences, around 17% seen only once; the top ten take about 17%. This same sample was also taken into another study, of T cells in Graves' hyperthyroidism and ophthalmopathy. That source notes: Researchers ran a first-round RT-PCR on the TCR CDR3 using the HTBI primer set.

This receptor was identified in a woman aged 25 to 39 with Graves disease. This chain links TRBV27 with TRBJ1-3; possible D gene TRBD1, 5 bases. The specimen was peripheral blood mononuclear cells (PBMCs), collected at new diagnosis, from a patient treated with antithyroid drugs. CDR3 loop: CASSLKGPESVGNTIYF. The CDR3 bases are TGTGCCAGCAGTTTAAAGGGGCCCGAGTCGGTGGGAAACACCATATATTTT.